A selection of T cell receptor beta chains follows, all from one sample in a study of radiotherapy plus CTLA-4 blockade in lung cancer. The data were produced by immunoSEQ multiplex PCR, yet TCRdb's version contains in-frame clones alone and is incomplete. Of tens of thousands of clones in the sample, 63% are singletons; the top ten hold less than 20%. Sequenced material: peripheral blood, taken from a patient treated with radiotherapy plus ipilimumab. Every receptor here comes from a human donor with non-small cell lung cancer who had a partial response to radiotherapy plus ipilimumab. Both conserved end residues are part of each CDR3. The D gene is left open where the match is weak. Only part of the rows carry a size: once, few, many, or a class if the clone is expanded.

TRBV19	12	.	TRBJ2-7	.	TGTGCCAGTAGTATTCGGGGGGCCGAGCAGTACTTC	CASSIRGAEQYF
TRBV7-6	15	TRBD2	TRBJ2-7	once	TGTGCCAGCAGCCCCCGGGGTGCGGGGGCCTACGAGCAGTACTTC	CASSPRGAGAYEQYF
TRBV19	12	TRBD1	TRBJ2-4	.	TGTGCCACCTGGACAGGGTTGGACATTCAGTACTTC	CATWTGLDIQYF
TRBV10-3	15	TRBD2	TRBJ2-7	.	TGTGCCACCCGAAGCCCCCTAGCGGGGGGCGATGAGCAGTACTTC	CATRSPLAGGDEQYF
TRBV6-6	12	.	TRBJ1-1	few	TGTGCCAGCAGAGTCATGGCCACTGAAGCTTTCTTT	CASRVMATEAFF
TRBV10-2	17	TRBD2	TRBJ2-1	.	TGCGCCAGCAGTGAGTCGATGGGACTAGCGGTTTACAATGAGCAGTTCTTC	CASSESMGLAVYNEQFF
TRBV7-3	15	TRBD2	TRBJ2-3	few	TGTGCCAGCAGCCTGGGACTAGCGGAATCAGATACGCAGTATTTT	CASSLGLAESDTQYF
TRBV5-1	14	.	TRBJ2-5	.	TGCGCCAGCAGCTTGGGGTCCGGCCAAGAGACCCAGTACTTC	CASSLGSGQETQYF
TRBV5-6	13	.	TRBJ2-5	few	TGTGCCAGCAGCAGCTTGTTCCAAGAGACCCAGTACTTC	CASSSLFQETQYF
TRBV11-1	13	.	TRBJ1-1	.	TGTGCCAGCAGCTTAGGTCGGTTCACTGAAGCTTTCTTT	CASSLGRFTEAFF
TRBV2	13	.	TRBJ1-2	.	TGTGCCAGCAGTGAAGGGACAGACTATGGCTACACCTTC	CASSEGTDYGYTF
TRBV7-9	17	.	TRBJ1-1	few	TGTGCCAGCAGTCTCCAAGATTGGACTGCCATTAACACTGAAGCTTTCTTT	CASSLQDWTAINTEAFF
TRBV5-1	14	.	TRBJ2-3	few	TGCGCCAGCAGCACACAGGGTTTTGCAGATACGCAGTATTTT	CASSTQGFADTQYF
TRBV18	15	TRBD1	TRBJ1-6	.	TGTGCCAGCTCACGGGACAGAAATTATAATTCACCCCTCCACTTT	CASSRDRNYNSPLHF
TRBV11-1	13	.	TRBJ1-2	.	TGTGCCAGCACCTTCCAGGGCCTATATGGCTACACCTTC	CASTFQGLYGYTF
TRBV5-4	17	TRBD2	TRBJ2-7	.	TGTGCCAGCAGCTTGGCCCCCTTAGCGGGAGGGCCTTACGAGCAGTACTTC	CASSLAPLAGGPYEQYF
TRBV11-1	15	TRBD2	TRBJ2-1	few	TGTGCCAGCAGCCGGAGACTAGCGGGGCACAATGAGCAGTTCTTC	CASSRRLAGHNEQFF
TRBV9	14	.	TRBJ1-1	once	TGTGCCAGCAGCGTAACCGGGAAGGGCACTGAAGCTTTCTTT	CASSVTGKGTEAFF
TRBV4-3	17	.	TRBJ2-7	once	TGCGCCAGCAGCCAGGACAGTGTCCCAGGCATAACCTACGAGCAGTACTTC	CASSQDSVPGITYEQYF
TRBV5-1	15	.	TRBJ1-6	.	TGCGCCAGCAGCTTGGAGGGACTGCATGATTCACCCCTCCACTTT	CASSLEGLHDSPLHF
TRBV5-4	14	TRBD2	TRBJ2-5	once	TGTGCCAGCAGCCCACGGGAGGCGGGGGAGACCCAGTACTTC	CASSPREAGETQYF